The source of this TCR beta chain is a study of T cell changes during pregnancy in multiple sclerosis. Libraries were prepared by immunoSEQ multiplex PCR; TCRdb keeps only in-frame clonotypes and omits some of them. The sample holds tens of thousands of clones, around 94% seen once. This CDR3 comprises 15 residues. Trimming pared 1 base from V and 0 bases from J, leaving 9 bases between. Looked up from germline, CDR1 is MGHDK and CDR2 is SYGVNS. This sequence originates from a female donor with multiple sclerosis, enrolled in a pregnancy study. The genes are TRBV25-1 and TRBJ1-1; no definite D call. The sequences come from CD8+ T cells from peripheral blood mononuclear cells, collected after pregnancy. This CDR3 reads CASSEWSGMNTEAFF. For the CDR3, the DNA is TGTGCCAGCAGTGAATGGTCAGGTATGAACACTGAAGCTTTCTTT.